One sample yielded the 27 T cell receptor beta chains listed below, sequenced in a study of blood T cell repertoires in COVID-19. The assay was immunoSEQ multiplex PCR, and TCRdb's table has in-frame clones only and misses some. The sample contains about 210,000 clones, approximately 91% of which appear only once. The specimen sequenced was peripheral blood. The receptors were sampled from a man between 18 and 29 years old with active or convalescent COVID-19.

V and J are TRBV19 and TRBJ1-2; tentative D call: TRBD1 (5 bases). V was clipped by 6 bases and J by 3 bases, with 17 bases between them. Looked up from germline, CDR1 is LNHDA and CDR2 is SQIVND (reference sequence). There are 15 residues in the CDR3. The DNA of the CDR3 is TGTGCCAGTAGGCGGGGGGGAGGTAGGGACTATGGCTACACCTTC. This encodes CASRRGGGRDYGYTF.

In DNA, the CDR3 is TGTGCCAGCGCGGCAGGGCTTAATTCACCCCTCCACTTT. Its protein is CASAAGLNSPLHF. The chain employs TRBV12-3 or TRBV12-4 and TRBJ1-6; D may be TRBD1 (5 bases). CDR3 size: 13 residues. With 8 bases removed from V and 6 bases from J, the gap between germline ends came to 11 bases.

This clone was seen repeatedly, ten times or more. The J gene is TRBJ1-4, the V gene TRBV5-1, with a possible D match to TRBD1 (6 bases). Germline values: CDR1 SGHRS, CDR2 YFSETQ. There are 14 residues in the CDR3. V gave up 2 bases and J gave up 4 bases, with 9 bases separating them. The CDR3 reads CASSLQGLNEKLFF. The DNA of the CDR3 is TGCGCCAGCAGCTTACAGGGTCTTAATGAAAAACTGTTTTTT.

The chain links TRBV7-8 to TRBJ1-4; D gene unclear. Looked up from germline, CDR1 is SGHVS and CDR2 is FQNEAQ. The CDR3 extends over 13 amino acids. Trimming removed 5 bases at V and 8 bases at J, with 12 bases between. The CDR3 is CASSEQGGEKLFF. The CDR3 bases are TGTGCCAGCAGCGAACAAGGCGGGGAAAAACTGTTTTTT. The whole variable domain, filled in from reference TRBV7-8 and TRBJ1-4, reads GAGVSQSPRYKVAKRGQDVALRCDPISGHVSLFWYQQALGQGPEFLTYFQNEAQLDKSGLPSDRFFAERPEGSVSTLKIQRTQQEDSAVYLCASSEQGGEKLFFGSGTQLSVL.

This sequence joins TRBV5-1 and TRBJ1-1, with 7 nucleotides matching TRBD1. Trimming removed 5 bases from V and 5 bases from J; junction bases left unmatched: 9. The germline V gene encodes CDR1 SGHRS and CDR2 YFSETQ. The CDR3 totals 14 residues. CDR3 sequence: CASRYQTGMTEAFF. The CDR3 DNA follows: TGCGCCAGCAGATACCAGACAGGGATGACTGAAGCTTTCTTT.

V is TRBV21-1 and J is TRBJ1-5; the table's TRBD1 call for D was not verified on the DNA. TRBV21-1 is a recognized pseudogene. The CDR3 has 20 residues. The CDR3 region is CASSKGGENRGGYSNQPQHF. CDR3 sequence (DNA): TGTGCCAGCAGCAAAGGGGGAGAGAACAGGGGTGGCTATAGCAATCAGCCCCAGCATTTT.

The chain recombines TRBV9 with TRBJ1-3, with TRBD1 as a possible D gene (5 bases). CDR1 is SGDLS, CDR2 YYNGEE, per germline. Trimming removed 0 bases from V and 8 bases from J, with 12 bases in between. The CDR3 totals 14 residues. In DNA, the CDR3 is TGTGCCAGCAGCGTAGGGCAGGGCGGAGACACCATATATTTT. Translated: CASSVGQGGDTIYF.

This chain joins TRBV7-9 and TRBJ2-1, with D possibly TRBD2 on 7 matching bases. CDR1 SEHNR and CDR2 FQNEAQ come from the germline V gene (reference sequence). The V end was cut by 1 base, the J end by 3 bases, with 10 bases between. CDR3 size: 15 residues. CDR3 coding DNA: TGTGCCAGCAGCTTAGAGGGGGGGCGCTACAATGAGCAGTTCTTC. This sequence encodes CASSLEGGRYNEQFF.

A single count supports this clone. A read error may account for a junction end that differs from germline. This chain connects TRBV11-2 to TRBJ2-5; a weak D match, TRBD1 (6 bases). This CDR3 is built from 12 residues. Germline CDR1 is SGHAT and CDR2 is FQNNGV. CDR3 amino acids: CASSLTMDSLHF. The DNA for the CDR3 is TGTGCCAGCAGCCTCACCATGGACAGCCTCCACTTC.

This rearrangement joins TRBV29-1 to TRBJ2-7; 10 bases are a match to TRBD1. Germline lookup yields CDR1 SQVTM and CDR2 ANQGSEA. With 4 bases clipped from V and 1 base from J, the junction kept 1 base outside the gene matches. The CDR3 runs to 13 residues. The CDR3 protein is CSVGQGASYEQYF. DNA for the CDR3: TGCAGCGTTGGACAGGGGGCATCCTACGAGCAGTACTTC.

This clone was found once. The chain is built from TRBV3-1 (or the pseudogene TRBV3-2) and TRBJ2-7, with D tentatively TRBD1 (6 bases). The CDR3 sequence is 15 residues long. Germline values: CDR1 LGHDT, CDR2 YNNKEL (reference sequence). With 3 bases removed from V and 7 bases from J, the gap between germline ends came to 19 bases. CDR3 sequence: CASSHLYRQVGEQYF. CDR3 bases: TGTGCCAGCAGCCACCTCTACAGACAGGTGGGAGAGCAGTACTTC.

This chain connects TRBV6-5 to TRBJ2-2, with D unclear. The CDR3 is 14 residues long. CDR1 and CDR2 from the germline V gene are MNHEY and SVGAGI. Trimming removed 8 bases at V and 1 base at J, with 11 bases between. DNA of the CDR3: TGTGCCAGCGAGACCCGAGGGAACACCGGGGAGCTGTTTTTT. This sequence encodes CASETRGNTGELFF.

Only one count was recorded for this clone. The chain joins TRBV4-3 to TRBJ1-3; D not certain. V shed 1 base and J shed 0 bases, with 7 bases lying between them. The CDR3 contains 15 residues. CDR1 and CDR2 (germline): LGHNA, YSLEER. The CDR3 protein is CASSQVPDSGNTIYF. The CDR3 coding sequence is TGCGCCAGCAGCCAAGTTCCAGACTCTGGAAACACCATATATTTT.

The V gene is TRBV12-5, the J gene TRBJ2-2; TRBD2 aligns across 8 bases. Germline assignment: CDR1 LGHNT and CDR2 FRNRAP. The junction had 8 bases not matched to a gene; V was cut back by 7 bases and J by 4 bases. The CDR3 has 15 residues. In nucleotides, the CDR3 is TGTGCTAGTGAGGAGGACCGGGGGGGCACCGGGGAGCTGTTTTTT. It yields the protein CASEEDRGGTGELFF.

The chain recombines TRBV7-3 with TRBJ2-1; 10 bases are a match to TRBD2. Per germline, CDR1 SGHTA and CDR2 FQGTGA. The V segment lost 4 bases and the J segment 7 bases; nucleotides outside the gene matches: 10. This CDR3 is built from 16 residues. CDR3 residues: CASSSESGRVRNEQFF. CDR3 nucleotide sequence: TGTGCCAGCAGCTCAGAAAGCGGGAGGGTCCGGAATGAGCAGTTCTTC.

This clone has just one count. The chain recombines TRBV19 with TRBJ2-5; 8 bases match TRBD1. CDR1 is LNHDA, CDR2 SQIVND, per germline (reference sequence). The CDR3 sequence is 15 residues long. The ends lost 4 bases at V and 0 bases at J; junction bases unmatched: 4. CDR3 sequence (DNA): TGTGCCAGTAGTAGCTACAGGGGGGACCAAGAGACCCAGTACTTC. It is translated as CASSSYRGDQETQYF.

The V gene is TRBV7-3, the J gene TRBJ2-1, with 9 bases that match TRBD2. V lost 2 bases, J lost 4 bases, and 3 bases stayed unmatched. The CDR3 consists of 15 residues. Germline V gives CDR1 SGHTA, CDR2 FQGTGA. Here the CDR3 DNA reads TGTGCCAGCAGCTTACTAGCGGGAAATTACAATGAGCAGTTCTTC. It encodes CASSLLAGNYNEQFF.

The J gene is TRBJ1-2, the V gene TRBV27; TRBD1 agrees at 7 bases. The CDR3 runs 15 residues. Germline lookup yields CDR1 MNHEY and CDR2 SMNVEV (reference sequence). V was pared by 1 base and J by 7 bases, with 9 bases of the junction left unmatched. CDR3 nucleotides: TGTGCCAGCAGTTTATGGAAAGGGGGCATCTTTGGCTACACCTTC. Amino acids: CASSLWKGGIFGYTF.

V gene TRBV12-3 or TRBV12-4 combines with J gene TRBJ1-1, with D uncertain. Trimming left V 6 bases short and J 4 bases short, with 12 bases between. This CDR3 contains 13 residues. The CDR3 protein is CASSYVEVTEAFF. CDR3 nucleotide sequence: TGTGCCAGCAGCTACGTGGAGGTCACTGAAGCTTTCTTT.

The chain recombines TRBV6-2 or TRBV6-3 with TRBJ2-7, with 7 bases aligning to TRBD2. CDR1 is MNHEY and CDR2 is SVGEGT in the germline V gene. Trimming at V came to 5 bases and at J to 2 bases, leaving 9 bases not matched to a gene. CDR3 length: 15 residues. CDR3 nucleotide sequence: TGTGCCAGCAGTCAAATGAGCGGGACCCCCTACGAGCAGTACTTC. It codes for CASSQMSGTPYEQYF.

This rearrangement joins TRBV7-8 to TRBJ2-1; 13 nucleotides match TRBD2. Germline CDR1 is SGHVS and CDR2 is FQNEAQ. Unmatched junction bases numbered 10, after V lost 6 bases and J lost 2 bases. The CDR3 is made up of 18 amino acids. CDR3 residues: CASSFTSGRVGTYNEQFF. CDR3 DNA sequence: TGTGCCAGCAGTTTTACTAGCGGGAGGGTAGGAACCTACAATGAGCAGTTCTTC.

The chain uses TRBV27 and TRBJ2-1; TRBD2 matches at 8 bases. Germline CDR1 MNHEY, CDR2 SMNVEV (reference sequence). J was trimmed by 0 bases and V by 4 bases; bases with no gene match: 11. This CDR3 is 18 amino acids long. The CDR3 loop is CASSSISAGASSYNEQFF. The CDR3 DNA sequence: TGTGCCAGCAGTTCCATTTCAGCGGGGGCGAGCTCCTACAATGAGCAGTTCTTC.

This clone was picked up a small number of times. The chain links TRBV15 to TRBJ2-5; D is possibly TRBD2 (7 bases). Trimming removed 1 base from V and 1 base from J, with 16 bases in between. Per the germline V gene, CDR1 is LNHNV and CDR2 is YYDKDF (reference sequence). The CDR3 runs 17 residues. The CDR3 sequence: CATSRGGGAGPQETQYF. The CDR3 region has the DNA TGTGCCACCAGCAGAGGAGGGGGGGCTGGACCCCAAGAGACCCAGTACTTC.

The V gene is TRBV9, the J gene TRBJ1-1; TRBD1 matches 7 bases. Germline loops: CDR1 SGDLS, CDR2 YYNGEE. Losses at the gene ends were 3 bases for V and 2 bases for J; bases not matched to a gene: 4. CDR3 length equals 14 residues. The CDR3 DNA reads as TGTGCCAGCAGCGAAGGACAGGTCAACACTGAAGCTTTCTTT. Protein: CASSEGQVNTEAFF.

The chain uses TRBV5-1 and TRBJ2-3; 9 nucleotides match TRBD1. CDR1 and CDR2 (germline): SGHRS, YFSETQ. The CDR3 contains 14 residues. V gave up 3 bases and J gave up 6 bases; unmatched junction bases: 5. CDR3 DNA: TGCGCCAGCAGCTCCCGGGACAGGGCCGATACGCAGTATTTT. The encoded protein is CASSSRDRADTQYF.

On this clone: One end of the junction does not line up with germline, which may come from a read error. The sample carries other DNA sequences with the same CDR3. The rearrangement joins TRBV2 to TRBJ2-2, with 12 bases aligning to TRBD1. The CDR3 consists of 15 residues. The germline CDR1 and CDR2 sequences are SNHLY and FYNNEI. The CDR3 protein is CASSPGGQGAGELFF. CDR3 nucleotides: TGTGCCAGCAGTCCTGGGGGACAGGGGGCCGGGGAGTTGTTTTTT.

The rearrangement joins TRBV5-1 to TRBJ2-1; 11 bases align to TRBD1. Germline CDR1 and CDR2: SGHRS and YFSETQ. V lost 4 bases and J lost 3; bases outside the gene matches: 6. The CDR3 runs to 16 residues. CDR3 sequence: CASSLTGTGGYNEQFF. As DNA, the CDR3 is TGCGCCAGCAGCCTGACCGGGACAGGGGGCTACAATGAGCAGTTCTTC.